This section outlines one T cell receptor beta chain sequence together with its context. No antigen is known for it. Data came from immunoSEQ multiplex PCR; TCRdb stores just in-frame clones and leaves some out. The repertoire holds more than 150,000 clones, with about nine tenths as singletons. The record originates from a study of T cell responses to AZD1222 COVID-19 vaccine. As for the study in general: Some second doses came at about 4 weeks and others at about 12 weeks; these were pooled.

Germline V gene lookup returns CDR1 SGHRS and CDR2 YFSETQ. The CDR3 consists of 14 residues. Trimming cost V 5 bases and J 10 bases; bases outside gene matches: 11. General study points: Nearly half of unique spike-specific TCRs reportedly avoided B.1.351 and B.1.1.7 mutated regions. Sampling captured repertoires only after the peak T cell response. With two AZD1222 doses given, Spike-specific TCR breadth and depth both rose.

Material: peripheral blood, obtained on day 0 of AZD1222 vaccination. This sequence joins TRBV5-1 and TRBJ1-2; 10 bases are shared with TRBD1. This TCR came from an adult in good health. CDR3 DNA sequence: TGCGCCAGCAGTTTATCCGGGACAGGGGATACCTACACCTTC. Translation gives CASSLSGTGDTYTF.